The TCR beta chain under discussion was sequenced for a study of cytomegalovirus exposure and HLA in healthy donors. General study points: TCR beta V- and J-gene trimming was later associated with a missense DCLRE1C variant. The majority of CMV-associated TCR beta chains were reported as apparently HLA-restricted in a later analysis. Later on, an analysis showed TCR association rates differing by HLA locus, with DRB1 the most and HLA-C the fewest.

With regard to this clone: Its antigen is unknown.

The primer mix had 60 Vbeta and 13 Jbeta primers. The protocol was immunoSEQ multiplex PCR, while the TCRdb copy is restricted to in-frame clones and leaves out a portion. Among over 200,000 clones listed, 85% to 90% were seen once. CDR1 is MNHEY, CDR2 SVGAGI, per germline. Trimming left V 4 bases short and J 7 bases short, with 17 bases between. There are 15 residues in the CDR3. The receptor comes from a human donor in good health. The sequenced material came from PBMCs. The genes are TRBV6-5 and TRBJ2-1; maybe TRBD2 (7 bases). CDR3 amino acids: CASSSVGGGGNEQFF. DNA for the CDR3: TGTGCCAGCAGTTCCGTTGGGGGAGGGGGAAATGAGCAGTTCTTC.